These T cell receptor beta chains were read from a single sample in a study of blood T cells in healthy people across ages. TCRdb processed the 5' RACE reads anew with MiXCR; each CDR3 protein has one entry. Altogether roughly 800,000 distinct CDR3 sequences are present, 20% to 30% being singletons, with the ten largest covering 3% to 4%. A further study also used this sample, focusing on T cells of mothers and their children.

Material for sequencing was blood. The receptor source for this set is a boy aged 5-17 years in good health. The CDR3 runs from the conserved cysteine through the conserved F or W. The order of the fields is clone size, D gene, J gene, V gene, CDR3 DNA, CDR3 protein. The D gene is left open where the match is weak. The size of a clone is reported for some rows only, either as once, few or many, or as a class for expanded clones.

clone_size: NA
d_call: NA
j_call: TRBJ2-7
v_call: TRBV6-6
cdr3_nt: TGTGCCAGCAGTTACTATGGGGCCTCCTACGAGTATCTCGAGCAGTACTTC
cdr3_aa: CASSYYGASYEYLEQYF

clone_size: NA
d_call: NA
j_call: TRBJ1-5
v_call: TRBV2
cdr3_nt: TGTGCCAGCAGCCCGAGGACTGGTCAGCCCCAGCATTTT
cdr3_aa: CASSPRTGQPQHF

clone_size: NA
d_call: NA
j_call: TRBJ2-1
v_call: TRBV20-1
cdr3_nt: TGCAGTGCTAGAGTCCCCGCGAGCAACAATGAGCAGTTCTTC
cdr3_aa: CSARVPASNNEQFF

clone_size: few
d_call: TRBD2
j_call: TRBJ2-1
v_call: TRBV6-2/TRBV6-3
cdr3_nt: TGTGCCAGCAGTGGCCCTACTAGCGACAATGAGCAGTTCTTC
cdr3_aa: CASSGPTSDNEQFF

clone_size: NA
d_call: TRBD2
j_call: TRBJ2-5
v_call: TRBV11-1
cdr3_nt: TGTGCCAGCAGCTTAGTATCGGGACTAGCGTTTACCCAGTACTTC
cdr3_aa: CASSLVSGLAFTQYF

clone_size: few
d_call: NA
j_call: TRBJ2-7
v_call: TRBV4-1
cdr3_nt: TGCGCCAGCAGCCGGGGCCGAATGGACGAGCAGTACTTC
cdr3_aa: CASSRGRMDEQYF

clone_size: NA
d_call: NA
j_call: TRBJ2-2
v_call: TRBV4-1
cdr3_nt: TGCGCCAGCAGCCAAGATAGTGGCGCCGGGGAGCTGTTTTTT
cdr3_aa: CASSQDSGAGELFF

clone_size: many
d_call: TRBD2
j_call: TRBJ2-1
v_call: TRBV13
cdr3_nt: TGTGCCAGCAGCTTAGAAACGAGACTAGCGGTCTCCTACAATGAGCAGTTCTTC
cdr3_aa: CASSLETRLAVSYNEQFF

clone_size: few
d_call: NA
j_call: TRBJ2-7
v_call: TRBV20-1
cdr3_nt: TGCAGTGCTCGACGGGGCTACGAGCAGTACTTC
cdr3_aa: CSARRGYEQYF

clone_size: few
d_call: NA
j_call: TRBJ1-2
v_call: TRBV12-3/TRBV12-4
cdr3_nt: TGTGCCAGCAGTTTGGGGAGCCCCTTCTTC
cdr3_aa: CASSLGSPFF

clone_size: NA
d_call: NA
j_call: TRBJ2-5
v_call: TRBV28
cdr3_nt: TGTGCCAGCAGCCCCCATGGGCTCCTCGACACCAACCAAGACACCCAGTACTTC
cdr3_aa: CASSPHGLLDTNQDTQYF

clone_size: NA
d_call: TRBD2
j_call: TRBJ2-3
v_call: TRBV10-3
cdr3_nt: TGTGCCATCAGTGAAGGGACTAGCGGGGGGGGCACAGATACGCAGTATTTT
cdr3_aa: CAISEGTSGGGTDTQYF

clone_size: NA
d_call: TRBD1
j_call: TRBJ2-5
v_call: TRBV18
cdr3_nt: TGTGCCAGCTCTCCGACAGGGGGAGATGGTGTTGGGCAGTACTTC
cdr3_aa: CASSPTGGDGVGQYF

clone_size: few
d_call: TRBD1
j_call: TRBJ2-7
v_call: TRBV7-3
cdr3_nt: TGTGCCAGCAGCTTATTTCCGGGACAGTACGAGCAGTACTTC
cdr3_aa: CASSLFPGQYEQYF

clone_size: few
d_call: TRBD1
j_call: TRBJ2-1
v_call: TRBV29-1
cdr3_nt: TGCAGCGTTGACACGTTCAGGGGGCTATTAGGTGAGCAGTTCTTC
cdr3_aa: CSVDTFRGLLGEQFF

clone_size: NA
d_call: NA
j_call: TRBJ1-1
v_call: TRBV6-2/TRBV6-3
cdr3_nt: TGTGCCAGCAGTTCCCAGGGGAGGGGCACTGAAGCTTTCTTT
cdr3_aa: CASSSQGRGTEAFF

clone_size: NA
d_call: TRBD1
j_call: TRBJ1-2
v_call: TRBV20-1
cdr3_nt: TGCAGTGCTAGAGGAAACTACAGGGGGCGGGATGGCTACACCTTC
cdr3_aa: CSARGNYRGRDGYTF

clone_size: NA
d_call: NA
j_call: TRBJ1-3
v_call: TRBV23-1
cdr3_nt: TGCGCCAGCAAAGGAAGACCGGACAGAAGAACTGGAAACACCATATATTTT
cdr3_aa: CASKGRPDRRTGNTIYF

clone_size: NA
d_call: NA
j_call: TRBJ1-4
v_call: TRBV2
cdr3_nt: TGTGCCAGCAGTGAACCGGCTAGTATTTTTAATGAAAAACTGTTTTTT
cdr3_aa: CASSEPASIFNEKLFF

clone_size: NA
d_call: NA
j_call: TRBJ1-5
v_call: TRBV6-6
cdr3_nt: TGTGCCAGCAGTTACGCGGACCTCAATCAGCCCCAGCATTTT
cdr3_aa: CASSYADLNQPQHF

clone_size: NA
d_call: NA
j_call: TRBJ2-7
v_call: TRBV6-5
cdr3_nt: TGTGCCAGCAGTTACTTCGGGTCCTACGAGCAGTACTTC
cdr3_aa: CASSYFGSYEQYF

clone_size: NA
d_call: NA
j_call: TRBJ2-5
v_call: TRBV15
cdr3_nt: TGTGCCACCAGCACCGCTAGCCAAGAGACCCAGTACTTC
cdr3_aa: CATSTASQETQYF

clone_size: few
d_call: TRBD2
j_call: TRBJ2-7
v_call: TRBV29-1
cdr3_nt: TGCAGCGGTTCTAGCGGGAGCGCCTACGAGCAGTACTTC
cdr3_aa: CSGSSGSAYEQYF

clone_size: NA
d_call: TRBD1
j_call: TRBJ1-1
v_call: TRBV7-9
cdr3_nt: TGTGCCAGCAGCTCCAATCGACAGGGAGGGACCACTGAAGCTTTCTTT
cdr3_aa: CASSSNRQGGTTEAFF

clone_size: NA
d_call: TRBD1
j_call: TRBJ2-7
v_call: TRBV27
cdr3_nt: TGTGCCAGCGCCCCGGGACAGAACTCCTACGAGCAGTACTTC
cdr3_aa: CASAPGQNSYEQYF

clone_size: NA
d_call: TRBD1
j_call: TRBJ1-6
v_call: TRBV7-9
cdr3_nt: TGTGCCAGCAGCTCAGCAGGGGGCTCCTATAATTCACCCCTCCACTTT
cdr3_aa: CASSSAGGSYNSPLHF

clone_size: few
d_call: NA
j_call: TRBJ2-3
v_call: TRBV6-5
cdr3_nt: TGTGCCAGCGCGTCAGGGACGACAGATACGCAGTATTTT
cdr3_aa: CASASGTTDTQYF

clone_size: NA
d_call: NA
j_call: TRBJ2-7
v_call: TRBV30
cdr3_nt: TGTGCCTGGAGTCCGCGACAGATACCCTACGAGCAGTACTTC
cdr3_aa: CAWSPRQIPYEQYF

clone_size: NA
d_call: TRBD2
j_call: TRBJ2-1
v_call: TRBV6-5
cdr3_nt: TGTGCCAGCAGTTACGAGGCAGCGGGAGACGCCTACAATGAGCAGTTCTTC
cdr3_aa: CASSYEAAGDAYNEQFF

clone_size: few
d_call: NA
j_call: TRBJ2-1
v_call: TRBV29-1
cdr3_nt: TGCAGCGCTGACAGCGCCAGCCCCCACAATGAGCAGTTCTTC
cdr3_aa: CSADSASPHNEQFF

clone_size: NA
d_call: TRBD2
j_call: TRBJ2-5
v_call: TRBV7-8
cdr3_nt: TGTGCCAGCAAAAAGATAGACGGGAGGGGTGAGGAGACCCAGTACTTC
cdr3_aa: CASKKIDGRGEETQYF

clone_size: NA
d_call: NA
j_call: TRBJ1-6
v_call: TRBV3-1
cdr3_nt: TGTGCCAGCAGCCAAGATCCTTCGAGACGTTATAATTCACCCCTCCACTTT
cdr3_aa: CASSQDPSRRYNSPLHF

clone_size: NA
d_call: NA
j_call: TRBJ1-5
v_call: TRBV6-6
cdr3_nt: TGTGCCAGCAGTTACAACAGCCTTTATAGCAATCAGCCCCAGCATTTT
cdr3_aa: CASSYNSLYSNQPQHF

clone_size: many
d_call: TRBD1
j_call: TRBJ2-5
v_call: TRBV5-1
cdr3_nt: TGCGCCAGCAGCTTGGAGGGGGCTCAAGAGACCCAGTACTTC
cdr3_aa: CASSLEGAQETQYF

clone_size: few
d_call: NA
j_call: TRBJ1-1
v_call: TRBV28
cdr3_nt: TGTGCCAGCAGTTTACAGGGTTCTGAAGCTTTCTTT
cdr3_aa: CASSLQGSEAFF

clone_size: many
d_call: NA
j_call: TRBJ1-2
v_call: TRBV6-6
cdr3_nt: TGTGCCAGCAGTCTAACGTATGGCTACACCTTC
cdr3_aa: CASSLTYGYTF

clone_size: NA
d_call: TRBD2
j_call: TRBJ2-7
v_call: TRBV20-1
cdr3_nt: TGCAGTGCTAGAGACGGCGGGGGAATCTACGTGCAGTACTTC
cdr3_aa: CSARDGGGIYVQYF

clone_size: few
d_call: NA
j_call: TRBJ1-1
v_call: TRBV4-3
cdr3_nt: TGCGCCAGCAGCCAAGATAAGGTCACAGGGAGAAACACTGAAGCTTTCTTT
cdr3_aa: CASSQDKVTGRNTEAFF

clone_size: NA
d_call: TRBD2
j_call: TRBJ2-1
v_call: TRBV18
cdr3_nt: TGTGCCAGCTCACCAGTTACAGCGGGACACAATGAGCAGTTCTTC
cdr3_aa: CASSPVTAGHNEQFF

clone_size: few
d_call: NA
j_call: TRBJ1-3
v_call: TRBV24-1
cdr3_nt: TGTGCCACCAGTGATGCAGACTCTGGAAACACCATATATTTT
cdr3_aa: CATSDADSGNTIYF

clone_size: few
d_call: TRBD1
j_call: TRBJ2-4
v_call: TRBV18
cdr3_nt: TGTGCCAGCTTGACAGGGTCCAAAAACATTCAGTACTTC
cdr3_aa: CASLTGSKNIQYF

clone_size: NA
d_call: TRBD1
j_call: TRBJ1-1
v_call: TRBV24-1
cdr3_nt: TGTGCCACCAGTGATTCCGGGACAGGGGGCACTGAAGCTTTCTTT
cdr3_aa: CATSDSGTGGTEAFF

clone_size: NA
d_call: NA
j_call: TRBJ2-7
v_call: TRBV7-2
cdr3_nt: TGTGCCAGCAGCACCCACCCAGACTCCTACGAGCAGTACTTC
cdr3_aa: CASSTHPDSYEQYF

clone_size: NA
d_call: NA
j_call: TRBJ2-1
v_call: TRBV3-1
cdr3_nt: TGTGCCAGCGGTTGGAGGGGCAATGAGCAGTTCTTC
cdr3_aa: CASGWRGNEQFF

clone_size: NA
d_call: TRBD2
j_call: TRBJ2-1
v_call: TRBV12-3/TRBV12-4
cdr3_nt: TGTGCCAGCAGTACCTTAGCGGGAGACTCCTACAATGAGCAGTTCTTC
cdr3_aa: CASSTLAGDSYNEQFF

clone_size: few
d_call: NA
j_call: TRBJ1-6
v_call: TRBV4-1
cdr3_nt: TGCGCCAGCAGCCAAGATCACCCAAACAGCTTCCTCAGCTCCTATAATTCACCCCTCCACTTT
cdr3_aa: CASSQDHPNSFLSSYNSPLHF

clone_size: NA
d_call: TRBD2
j_call: TRBJ2-1
v_call: TRBV10-3
cdr3_nt: TGTGCCATAACTGGGACTAGCGGCGCTGAGCAGTTCTTC
cdr3_aa: CAITGTSGAEQFF

clone_size: NA
d_call: TRBD1
j_call: TRBJ2-7
v_call: TRBV5-1
cdr3_nt: TGCGCCAGCAAGGAGACAGGGCCCACCTACGAGCAGTACTTC
cdr3_aa: CASKETGPTYEQYF

clone_size: NA
d_call: TRBD2
j_call: TRBJ2-1
v_call: TRBV10-3
cdr3_nt: TGTGCCATCAGTGAGGGACTAGCGGACAATGAGCAGTTCTTC
cdr3_aa: CAISEGLADNEQFF

clone_size: NA
d_call: NA
j_call: TRBJ2-7
v_call: TRBV18
cdr3_nt: TGTGCCAGCTCACCAGCCTCCCAGGGGTTGTATGGCGAGCAGTACTTC
cdr3_aa: CASSPASQGLYGEQYF

clone_size: NA
d_call: TRBD1
j_call: TRBJ1-4
v_call: TRBV20-1
cdr3_nt: TGCAGTGCTAGGCCGGAAAGGACAGGGCTACCAACTAATGAAAAACTGTTTTTT
cdr3_aa: CSARPERTGLPTNEKLFF

clone_size: NA
d_call: TRBD1
j_call: TRBJ2-1
v_call: TRBV25-1
cdr3_nt: TGTGCCAGCCGCACAGGACAGGGCAACAATGAGCAGTTCTTC
cdr3_aa: CASRTGQGNNEQFF

clone_size: few
d_call: NA
j_call: TRBJ2-5
v_call: TRBV11-2
cdr3_nt: TGTGCCAGCAGCTTTCATGGGACGGCCAAGGAGACCCAGTACTTC
cdr3_aa: CASSFHGTAKETQYF

clone_size: few
d_call: NA
j_call: TRBJ1-1
v_call: TRBV12-3/TRBV12-4
cdr3_nt: TGTGCCAGCAGTTTAGTAACGAACACTGAAGCTTTCTTT
cdr3_aa: CASSLVTNTEAFF